Sequencing of this TCR beta chain was carried out in a study of cytomegalovirus exposure and HLA in healthy donors. The PCR had 60 Vbeta and 13 Jbeta primers. Generated by immunoSEQ multiplex PCR, the TCRdb table keeps only in-frame clones and is missing some. The sample includes about 130,000 clones, approximately 74% of them seen just once. Study results and limitations: The study put some 150 TCR beta chains on its list as cytomegalovirus-associated.

Only one count was recorded for this clone. Its antigen is still unknown. The sample consisted of PBMCs. The sequence was collected from a man younger than 35 in good health and CMV-seropositive.

The CDR3 DNA follows: TGCGCCAGCAGCTTGTCGGGGAACCCTAACTATGGCTACACCTTC. It yields the protein CASSLSGNPNYGYTF. The chain is built from TRBV5-1 and TRBJ1-2; no reliable D call. In germline, CDR1 is SGHRS, CDR2 YFSETQ. The CDR3 contains 15 residues. The germline V and J ends were trimmed by 1 base and 0 bases, with 10 bases remaining between them.